The T cell receptor beta chain under discussion was sequenced for a study of technical replicates of blood from several donors. Looked up from germline, CDR1 is MNHNS and CDR2 is SASEGT. The CDR3 spans 15 residues. J was trimmed by 8 bases and V by 5 bases; bases with no gene match: 9. Assay: immunoSEQ multiplex PCR; the TCRdb copy retains only in-frame clones and omits some. In the table there are some 60,000 clones, about nine tenths of which are singletons. The rearrangement uses TRBV6-1 and TRBJ2-1; TRBD2 matches 10 bases. The TCR was taken from a human donor in good health. Some clones in this sample may be carry-over from other donors' samples. Sequencing was carried out using PBMCs. This CDR3 is CASSRAGGRIDEQFF. In DNA, the CDR3 is TGTGCCAGCAGTCGAGCGGGAGGGCGGATTGATGAGCAGTTCTTC.